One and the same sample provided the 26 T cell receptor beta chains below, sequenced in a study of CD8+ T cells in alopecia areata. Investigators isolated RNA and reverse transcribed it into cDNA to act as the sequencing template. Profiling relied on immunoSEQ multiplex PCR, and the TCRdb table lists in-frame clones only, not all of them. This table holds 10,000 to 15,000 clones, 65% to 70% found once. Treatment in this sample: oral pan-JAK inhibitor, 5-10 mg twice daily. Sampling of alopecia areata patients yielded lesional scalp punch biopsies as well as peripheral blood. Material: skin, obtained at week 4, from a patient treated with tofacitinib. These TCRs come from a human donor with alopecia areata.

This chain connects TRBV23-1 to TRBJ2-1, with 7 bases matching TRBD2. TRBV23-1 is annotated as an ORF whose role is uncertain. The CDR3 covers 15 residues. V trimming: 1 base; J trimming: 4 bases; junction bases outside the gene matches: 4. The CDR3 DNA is TGCGCCAGCAGTCAATGGTGGGGGGGTTACAATGAGCAGTTCTTC. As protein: CASSQWWGGYNEQFF.

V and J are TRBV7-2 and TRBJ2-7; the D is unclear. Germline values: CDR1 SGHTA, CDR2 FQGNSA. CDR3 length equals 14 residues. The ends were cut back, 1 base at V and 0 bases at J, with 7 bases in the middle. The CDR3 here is CASSLGPSSYEQYF. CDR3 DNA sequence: TGTGCCAGCAGCTTAGGCCCGAGCTCCTACGAGCAGTACTTC.

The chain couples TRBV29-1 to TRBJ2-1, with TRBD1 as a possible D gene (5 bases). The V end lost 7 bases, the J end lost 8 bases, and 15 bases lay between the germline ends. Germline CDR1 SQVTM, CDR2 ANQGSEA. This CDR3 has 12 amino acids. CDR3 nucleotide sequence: TGCAGCGCCGGACATGAACGGGATGAGCAGTTCTTC. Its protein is CSAGHERDEQFF.

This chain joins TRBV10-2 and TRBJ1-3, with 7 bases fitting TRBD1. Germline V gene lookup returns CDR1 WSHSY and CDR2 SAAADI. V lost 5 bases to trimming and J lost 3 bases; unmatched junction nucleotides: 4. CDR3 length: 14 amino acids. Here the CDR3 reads CASSRGTDGNTIYF. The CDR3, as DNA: TGCGCCAGCAGTCGGGGGACAGATGGAAACACCATATATTTT.

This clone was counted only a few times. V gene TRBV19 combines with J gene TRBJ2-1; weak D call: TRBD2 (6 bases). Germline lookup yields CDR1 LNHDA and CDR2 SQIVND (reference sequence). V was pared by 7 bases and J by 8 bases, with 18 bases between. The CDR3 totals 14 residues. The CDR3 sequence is CASTPETRGDEQFF. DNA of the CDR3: TGTGCCAGTACCCCAGAGACTAGAGGAGATGAGCAGTTCTTC.

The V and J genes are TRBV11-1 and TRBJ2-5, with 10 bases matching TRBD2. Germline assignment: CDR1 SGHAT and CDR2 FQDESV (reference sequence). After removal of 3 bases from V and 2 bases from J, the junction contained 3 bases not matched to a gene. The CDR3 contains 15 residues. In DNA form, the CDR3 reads TGTGCCAGCAGCTTCCCGACTAGCGGGCAAGAGACCCAGTACTTC. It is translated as CASSFPTSGQETQYF.

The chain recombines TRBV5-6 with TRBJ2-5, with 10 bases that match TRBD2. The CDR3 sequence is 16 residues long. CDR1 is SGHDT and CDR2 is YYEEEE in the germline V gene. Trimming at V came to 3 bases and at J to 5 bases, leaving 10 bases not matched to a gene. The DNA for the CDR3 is TGTGCCAGCAGCTCTTGGACTAGCGGTTATGGGGAGACCCAGTACTTC. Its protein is CASSSWTSGYGETQYF.

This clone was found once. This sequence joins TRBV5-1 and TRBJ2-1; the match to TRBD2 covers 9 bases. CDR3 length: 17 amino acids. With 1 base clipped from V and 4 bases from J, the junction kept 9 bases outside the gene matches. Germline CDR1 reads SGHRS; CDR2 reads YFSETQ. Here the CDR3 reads CASSLMALAGTYNEQFF. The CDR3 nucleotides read TGCGCCAGCAGCTTGATGGCCCTAGCGGGAACTTACAATGAGCAGTTCTTC.

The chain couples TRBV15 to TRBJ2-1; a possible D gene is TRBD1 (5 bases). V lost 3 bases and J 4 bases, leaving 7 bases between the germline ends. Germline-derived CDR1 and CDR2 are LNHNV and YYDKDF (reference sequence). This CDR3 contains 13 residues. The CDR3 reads CATSSRQYNEQFF. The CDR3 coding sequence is TGTGCCACCAGCAGCAGACAGTACAATGAGCAGTTCTTC.

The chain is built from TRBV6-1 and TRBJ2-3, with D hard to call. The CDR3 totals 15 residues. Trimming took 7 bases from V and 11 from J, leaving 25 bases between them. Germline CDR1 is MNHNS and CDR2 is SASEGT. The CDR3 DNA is TGTGCCAGCACGGAGATCACTACCGCGTCTGCCCGGCAGTATTTT. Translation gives CASTEITTASARQYF.

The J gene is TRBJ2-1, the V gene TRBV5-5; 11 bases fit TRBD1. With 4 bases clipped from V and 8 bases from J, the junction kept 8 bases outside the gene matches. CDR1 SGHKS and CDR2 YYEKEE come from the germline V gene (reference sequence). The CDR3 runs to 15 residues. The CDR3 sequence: CASSEDRGPRDEQFF. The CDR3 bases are TGTGCCAGCAGCGAGGACAGGGGGCCGAGGGATGAGCAGTTCTTC.

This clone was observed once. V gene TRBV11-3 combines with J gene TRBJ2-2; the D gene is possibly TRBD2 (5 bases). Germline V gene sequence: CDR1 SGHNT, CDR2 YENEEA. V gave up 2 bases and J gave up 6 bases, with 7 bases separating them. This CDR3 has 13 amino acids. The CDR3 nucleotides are TGTGCCAGCAGCTTAAACGGGGCCGGGGAGCTGTTTTTT. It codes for CASSLNGAGELFF. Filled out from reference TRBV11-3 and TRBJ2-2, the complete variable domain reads EAGVVQSPRYKIIEKKQPVAFWCNPISGHNTLYWYLQNLGQGPELLIRYENEEAVDDSQLPKDRFSAERLKGVDSTLKIQPAELGDSAVYLCASSLNGAGELFFGEGSRLTVL.

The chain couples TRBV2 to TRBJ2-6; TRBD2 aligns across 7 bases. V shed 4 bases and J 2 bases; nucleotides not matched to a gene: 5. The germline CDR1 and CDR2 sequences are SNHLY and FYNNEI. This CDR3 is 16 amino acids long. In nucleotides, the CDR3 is TGTGCCAGCAGTGGGGGGGGACTCACTGGGGCCAACGTCCTGACTTTC. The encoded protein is CASSGGGLTGANVLTF.

The CDR3 region is CASSYPLGAADTQYF. The CDR3 DNA follows: TGTGCCAGCAGCTACCCCCTTGGCGCAGCAGATACGCAGTATTTT. The chain combines TRBV7-2 with TRBJ2-3; the D is unclear. The V and J ends lost 4 bases and 4 bases respectively, with 15 bases between them. CDR1 and CDR2 from the germline V gene are SGHTA and FQGNSA. The CDR3 has 15 amino acids.

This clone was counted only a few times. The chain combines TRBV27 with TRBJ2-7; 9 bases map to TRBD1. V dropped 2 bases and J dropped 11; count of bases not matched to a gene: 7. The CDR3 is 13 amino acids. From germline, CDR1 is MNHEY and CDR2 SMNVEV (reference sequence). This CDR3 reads CASSLEGQGVEYF. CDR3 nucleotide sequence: TGTGCCAGCAGTTTAGAGGGACAGGGAGTGGAGTACTTC.

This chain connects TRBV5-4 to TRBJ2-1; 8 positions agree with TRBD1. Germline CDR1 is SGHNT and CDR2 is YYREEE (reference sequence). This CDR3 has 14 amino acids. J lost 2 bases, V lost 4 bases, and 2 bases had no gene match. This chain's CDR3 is CASSRTGPYNEQFF. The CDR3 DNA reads TGTGCCAGCAGCAGGACAGGGCCCTACAATGAGCAGTTCTTC.

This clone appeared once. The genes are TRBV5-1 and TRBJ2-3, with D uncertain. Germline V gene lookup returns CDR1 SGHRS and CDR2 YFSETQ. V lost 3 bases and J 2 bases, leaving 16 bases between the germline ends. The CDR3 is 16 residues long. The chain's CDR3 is CASSSPTPTYTDTQYF. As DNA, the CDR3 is TGCGCCAGCAGCTCCCCCACACCTACCTACACAGATACGCAGTATTTT.

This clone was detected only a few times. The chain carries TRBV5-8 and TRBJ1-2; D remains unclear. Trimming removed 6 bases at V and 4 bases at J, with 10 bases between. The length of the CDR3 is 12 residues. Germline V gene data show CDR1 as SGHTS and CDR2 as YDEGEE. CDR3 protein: CASTQESYGYTF. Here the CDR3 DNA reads TGTGCCAGCACCCAGGAGTCCTATGGCTACACCTTC. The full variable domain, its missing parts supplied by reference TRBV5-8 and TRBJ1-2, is EAGVTQSPTHLIKTRGQQATLRCSPISGHTSVYWYQQALGLGLQFLLWYDEGEERNRGNFPPRFSGRQFPNYSSELNVNALELEDSALYLCASTQESYGYTFGSGTRLTVV.

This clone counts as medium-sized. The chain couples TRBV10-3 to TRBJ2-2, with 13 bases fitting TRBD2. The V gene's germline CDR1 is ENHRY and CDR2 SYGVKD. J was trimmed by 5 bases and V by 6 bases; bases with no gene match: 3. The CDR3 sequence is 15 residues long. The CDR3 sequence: CAISGTSGETGELFF. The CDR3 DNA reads TGTGCCATCAGCGGGACTAGCGGGGAAACCGGGGAGCTGTTTTTT.

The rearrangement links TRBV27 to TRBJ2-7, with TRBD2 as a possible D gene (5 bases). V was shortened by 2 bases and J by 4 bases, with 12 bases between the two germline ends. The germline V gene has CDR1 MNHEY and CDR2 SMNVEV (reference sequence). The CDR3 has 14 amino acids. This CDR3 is CASSLRGDGYEQYF. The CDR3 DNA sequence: TGTGCCAGCAGTTTACGGGGTGATGGGTACGAGCAGTACTTC.

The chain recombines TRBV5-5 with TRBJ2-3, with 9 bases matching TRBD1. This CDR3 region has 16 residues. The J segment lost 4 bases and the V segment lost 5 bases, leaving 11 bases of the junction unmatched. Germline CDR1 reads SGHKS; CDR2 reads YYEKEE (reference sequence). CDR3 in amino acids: CASSPIPGQGSDTQYF. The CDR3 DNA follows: TGTGCCAGCAGTCCAATCCCGGGACAGGGATCAGATACGCAGTATTTT.

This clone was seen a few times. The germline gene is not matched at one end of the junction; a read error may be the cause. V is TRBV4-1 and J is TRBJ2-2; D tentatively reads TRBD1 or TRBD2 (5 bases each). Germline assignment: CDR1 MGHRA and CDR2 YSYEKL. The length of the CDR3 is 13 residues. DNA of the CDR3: TGTGCCAGCAGCGGTGGGGCGACCGGGGAGCTGTTTTTT. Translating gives CASSGGATGELFF.

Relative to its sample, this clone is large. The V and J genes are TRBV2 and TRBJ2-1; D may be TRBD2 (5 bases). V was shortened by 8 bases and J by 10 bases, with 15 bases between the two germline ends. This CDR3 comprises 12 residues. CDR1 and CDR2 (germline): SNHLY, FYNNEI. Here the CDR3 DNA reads TGTGCCAGCTTTGGGCCGCCGGGAGAGCAGTTCTTC. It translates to CASFGPPGEQFF. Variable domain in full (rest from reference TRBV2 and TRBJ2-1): EPEVTQTPSHQVTQMGQEVILRCVPISNHLYFYWYRQILGQKVEFLVSFYNNEISEKSEIFDDQFSVERPDGSNFTLKIRSTKLEDSAMYFCASFGPPGEQFFGPGTRLTVL.

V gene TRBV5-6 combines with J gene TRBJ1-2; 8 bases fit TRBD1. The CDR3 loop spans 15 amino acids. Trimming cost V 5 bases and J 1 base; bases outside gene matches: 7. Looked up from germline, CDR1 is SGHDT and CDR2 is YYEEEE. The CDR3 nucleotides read TGTGCCAGCAGTAGACAGGGGAGCCTTAACTATGGCTACACCTTC. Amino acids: CASSRQGSLNYGYTF.

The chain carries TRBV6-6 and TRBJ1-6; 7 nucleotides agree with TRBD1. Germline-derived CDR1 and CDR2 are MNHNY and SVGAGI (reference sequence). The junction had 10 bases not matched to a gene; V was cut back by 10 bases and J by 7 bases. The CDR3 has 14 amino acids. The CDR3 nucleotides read TGTGCCACCCGCCCCGAGGGGGCAAATTCACCCCTCCACTTT. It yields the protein CATRPEGANSPLHF.

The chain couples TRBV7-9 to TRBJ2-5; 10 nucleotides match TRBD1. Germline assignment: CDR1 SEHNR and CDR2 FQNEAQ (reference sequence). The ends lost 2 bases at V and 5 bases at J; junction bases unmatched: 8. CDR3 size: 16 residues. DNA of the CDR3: TGTGCCAGCAGCTTACCCAGGACAGGGGGAATGGAGACCCAGTACTTC. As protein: CASSLPRTGGMETQYF.